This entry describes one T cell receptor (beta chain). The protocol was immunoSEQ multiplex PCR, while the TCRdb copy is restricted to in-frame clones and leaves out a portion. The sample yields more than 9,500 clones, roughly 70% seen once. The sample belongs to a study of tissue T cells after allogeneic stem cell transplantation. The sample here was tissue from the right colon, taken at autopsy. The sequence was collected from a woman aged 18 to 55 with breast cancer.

The CDR3 here is CASSLAPVWTDNEKLFF. Here the CDR3 DNA reads TGTGCCAGCAGCTTAGCGCCGGTGTGGACAGATAATGAAAAACTGTTTTTT. This chain uses TRBV7-8 with TRBJ1-4; D possibly corresponds to TRBD1 (6 bases). V gave up 0 bases and J gave up 4 bases, with 15 bases separating them. Germline CDR1 reads SGHVS; CDR2 reads FQNEAQ. The CDR3 is 17 amino acids.